These 21 T cell receptor beta chains came from one sample sequenced in a study of cytotoxic CD8 clonotypes in ibrutinib-treated CLL. Using immunoSEQ multiplex PCR, the repertoire was profiled, and TCRdb retains in-frame clones only, with some absent. Altogether about 45,000 clones are present, approximately 65% being singletons, with the ten largest covering roughly 21%. Specimen: PBMCs, collected after 24 months of ibrutinib treatment. The receptors were gathered from a human donor with chronic lymphocytic leukemia.

As for this clone: An end of the junction differs from the germline gene, which may be a read error. The genes are TRBV7-7 and TRBJ2-1; 8 nucleotides align to TRBD2. The CDR3 is 14 residues long. Germline V gives CDR1 SSHAT, CDR2 FNYEAQ (reference sequence). The CDR3 nucleotides are TGTGCTAGCAGCTTAAGCCTAGCGGGCAATGAGCAGTTCTTC. Protein: CASSLSLAGNEQFF.

This rearrangement joins TRBV18 to TRBJ1-2; perhaps TRBD1 as D (5 bases). Trimming removed 1 base at V and 6 bases at J, with 6 bases between. Per the germline V gene, CDR1 is KGHSH and CDR2 is LQKENI. The CDR3 runs to 12 residues. The CDR3 spells CASSPQGNGYTF. CDR3 nucleotides: TGTGCCAGCTCACCACAGGGGAATGGCTACACCTTC.

The gene calls are TRBV27 and TRBJ2-5; 10 nucleotides line up with TRBD2. The CDR3 runs 14 residues. With 8 bases clipped from V and 2 bases from J, the junction kept 5 bases outside the gene matches. Germline V gene lookup returns CDR1 MNHEY and CDR2 SMNVEV (reference sequence). The CDR3 is CASGLAGVQETQYF. The CDR3 region has the DNA TGTGCCAGCGGCCTAGCGGGGGTACAAGAGACCCAGTACTTC.

This clone was found many times. The V gene is TRBV19, the J gene TRBJ1-2, with TRBD1 as a possible D gene (5 bases). V was trimmed by 4 bases and J by 6 bases, leaving 15 bases between them. There are 14 residues in the CDR3. Per the germline V gene, CDR1 is LNHDA and CDR2 is SQIVND (reference sequence). The CDR3 DNA follows: TGTGCCAGTAGTAGCGCAGCTTGGGGGGATGGCTACACCTTC. This sequence encodes CASSSAAWGDGYTF.

V and J are TRBV29-1 and TRBJ2-5; D gene uncertain. This CDR3 has 12 residues. V was cut by 7 bases and J by 5 bases, with 14 bases left in between. Germline V lookup: CDR1 SQVTM, CDR2 ANQGSEA. The CDR3 DNA follows: TGCAGCGCCCTCCGTACTGGGGAGACCCAGTACTTC. Translated: CSALRTGETQYF.

The chain joins TRBV7-9 to TRBJ2-3, with D maybe TRBD1 (6 bases). The CDR3 covers 14 residues. Trimming cost V 5 bases and J 2 bases, with 11 bases left between them. Germline V lookup: CDR1 SEHNR, CDR2 FQNEAQ (reference sequence). The chain's CDR3 is CASSHGQTTDTQYF. CDR3 in DNA: TGTGCCAGCAGCCACGGACAGACCACAGATACGCAGTATTTT.

The chain has TRBV5-1 and TRBJ2-3; D is possibly TRBD2 (5 bases). The ends were cut back, 0 bases at V and 0 bases at J, with 11 bases in the middle. CDR3 length equals 16 residues. Germline-derived CDR1 and CDR2 are SGHRS and YFSETQ. CDR3 residues: CASSLDPGTSTDTQYF. CDR3 nucleotides: TGCGCCAGCAGCTTGGATCCGGGAACTAGCACAGATACGCAGTATTTT.

This sequence joins TRBV7-8 and TRBJ2-1; D might be TRBD2 (5 bases). The CDR3 contains 13 residues. Trimming shortened V by 3 bases and J by 9 bases, and 12 bases separated the two germline ends. Germline lookup yields CDR1 SGHVS and CDR2 FQNEAQ. CDR3 sequence reads: CASSFDYPTEQFF. Here the CDR3 DNA reads TGTGCCAGCAGCTTCGACTACCCTACTGAGCAGTTCTTC.

Many counts were recorded for this clone. The rearrangement uses TRBV6-1 and TRBJ2-7; unclear D gene. This CDR3 contains 13 residues. Germline V CDR1 and CDR2: MNHNS, SASEGT. With 7 bases removed from V and 4 bases from J, the gap between germline ends came to 14 bases. The CDR3 coding sequence is TGTGCCAGCAAGGCCCCATACTTTTACGAGCAGTACTTC. Translating gives CASKAPYFYEQYF.

The chain is built from TRBV7-2 and TRBJ2-7; 11 bases align to TRBD2. The CDR3 length is 17 residues. V lost 1 base to trimming and J lost 0 bases; unmatched junction nucleotides: 5. Germline CDR1 SGHTA, CDR2 FQGNSA. The CDR3 nucleotides read TGTGCCAGCAGCTTAGGACTAGCGGGGCGACTCTCCTACGAGCAGTACTTC. It encodes CASSLGLAGRLSYEQYF. Full variable domain (rest looked up from reference TRBV7-2 and TRBJ2-7): GAGVSQSPSNKVTEKGKDVELRCDPISGHTALYWYRQSLGQGLEFLIYFQGNSAPDKSGLPSDRFSAERTGGSVSTLTIQRTQQEDSAVYLCASSLGLAGRLSYEQYFGPGTRLTVT.

The rearrangement links TRBV20-1 to TRBJ2-3; D call uncertain. Germline CDR1 reads DFQATT; CDR2 reads SNEGSKA (reference sequence). The germline V and J ends were trimmed by 3 bases and 5 bases, with 6 bases remaining between them. The CDR3 has 11 amino acids. The CDR3 protein is CSASPGDTQYF. CDR3 bases: TGCAGTGCTAGCCCAGGAGATACGCAGTATTTT.

The gene calls are TRBV11-2 and TRBJ2-1; no clear D. Trimming pared 5 bases from V and 7 bases from J, leaving 12 bases between. Germline V gene data show CDR1 as SGHAT and CDR2 as FQNNGV. The CDR3 runs to 13 residues. CDR3 loop: CASSPLRMNEQFF. The CDR3 coding sequence is TGTGCCAGCAGCCCTTTGCGGATGAATGAGCAGTTCTTC.

The CDR3 loop is CASSGGPGSSYEQYF. In nucleotides, the CDR3 is TGTGCCAGCAGCGGCGGGCCAGGGAGCTCCTACGAGCAGTACTTC. J is TRBJ2-7 and V is TRBV5-4; TRBD1 or TRBD2 may be the D gene (5 bases each). This CDR3 is built from 15 residues. The V end was cut by 4 bases, the J end by 0 bases, with 14 bases between. Looked up from germline, CDR1 is SGHNT and CDR2 is YYREEE (reference sequence). The full variable domain, rest sourced from reference TRBV5-4 and TRBJ2-7, is ETGVTQSPTHLIKTRGQQVTLRCSSQSGHNTVSWYQQALGQGPQFIFQYYREEENGRGNFPPRFSGLQFPNYSSELNVNALELDDSALYLCASSGGPGSSYEQYFGPGTRLTVT.

The chain has TRBV7-2 and TRBJ2-7; tentatively, D is TRBD1 (5 bases). The V gene lost 5 bases and the J gene lost 3 bases, with 17 bases spanning the gap. Germline lookup yields CDR1 SGHTA and CDR2 FQGNSA. The length of the CDR3 is 15 residues. The CDR3 loop is CASSPKADIFYEQYF. In nucleotides, the CDR3 is TGTGCCAGCAGCCCTAAGGCGGACATCTTCTACGAGCAGTACTTC.

The rearrangement uses TRBV12-5 and TRBJ2-7; a possible D gene is TRBD2 (6 bases). From germline, CDR1 is LGHNT and CDR2 FRNRAP. V shed 8 bases and J shed 3 bases, with 17 bases lying between them. This CDR3 contains 14 residues. DNA for the CDR3: TGTGCTAGTCGACGAGGGAGGTTCGGCTACGAGCAGTACTTC. Translating gives CASRRGRFGYEQYF.

The sample holds a few counts of this clone. The chain employs TRBV6-5 and TRBJ2-2; possibly TRBD2 for D (6 bases). The CDR3 totals 14 residues. V lost 6 bases and J 5 bases, leaving 13 bases between the germline ends. Germline V gives CDR1 MNHEY, CDR2 SVGAGI. CDR3 region: CASRGAGSTGELFF. The CDR3, as DNA: TGTGCCAGCAGAGGGGCGGGAAGTACCGGGGAGCTGTTTTTT.

This sequence joins TRBV2 and TRBJ2-2; 10 nucleotides match TRBD2. The V segment lost 2 bases and the J segment 9 bases; nucleotides outside the gene matches: 6. Germline lookup yields CDR1 SNHLY and CDR2 FYNNEI. The CDR3 runs to 15 residues. CDR3 DNA sequence: TGTGCCAGCAGTGAATCGGCTAGCGGGAGCAGGGAGCTGTTTTTT. Its protein product is CASSESASGSRELFF.

The J gene is TRBJ1-1, the V gene TRBV7-8; D is undetermined. This CDR3 has 12 amino acids. V dropped 5 bases and J dropped 7 bases, with 11 bases sitting between them. Per germline, CDR1 SGHVS and CDR2 FQNEAQ. In DNA form, the CDR3 reads TGTGCCAGCAGCCCCGACGAGGTTGAAGCTTTCTTT. Its translation: CASSPDEVEAFF. Full variable domain (missing parts from reference TRBV7-8 and TRBJ1-1): GAGVSQSPRYKVAKRGQDVALRCDPISGHVSLFWYQQALGQGPEFLTYFQNEAQLDKSGLPSDRFFAERPEGSVSTLKIQRTQQEDSAVYLCASSPDEVEAFFGQGTRLTVV.

J is TRBJ2-2 and V is TRBV6-1; D is perhaps TRBD1 or TRBD2 (5 bases each). Per the germline V gene, CDR1 is MNHNS and CDR2 is SASEGT. V was shortened by 6 bases and J by 5 bases, with 16 bases between the two germline ends. CDR3 length equals 15 residues. The CDR3 nucleotides are TGTGCCAGCAGCCCCCGAGGGGTAGGGACCGGGGAGCTGTTTTTT. It is translated as CASSPRGVGTGELFF.

The rearrangement joins TRBV4-2 to TRBJ2-3, with D unresolved. CDR1 is LGHNA and CDR2 is YNFKEQ in the germline V gene. This CDR3 has 13 amino acids. The ends were cut back, 4 bases at V and 5 bases at J, with 10 bases in the middle. CDR3 coding DNA: TGTGCCAGCAGCCTCTTAGCTGGAGATACGCAGTATTTT. It specifies CASSLLAGDTQYF.

The chain joins TRBV2 to TRBJ1-5, with TRBD1 identical over 7 bases. CDR1 is SNHLY, CDR2 FYNNEI, per germline. After removal of 1 base from V and 6 bases from J, the junction contained 3 bases not matched to a gene. This CDR3 spans 14 amino acids. CDR3 DNA: TGTGCCAGCAGTGAAGGGCAGGGGGTTCAGCCCCAGCATTTT. It translates to CASSEGQGVQPQHF.